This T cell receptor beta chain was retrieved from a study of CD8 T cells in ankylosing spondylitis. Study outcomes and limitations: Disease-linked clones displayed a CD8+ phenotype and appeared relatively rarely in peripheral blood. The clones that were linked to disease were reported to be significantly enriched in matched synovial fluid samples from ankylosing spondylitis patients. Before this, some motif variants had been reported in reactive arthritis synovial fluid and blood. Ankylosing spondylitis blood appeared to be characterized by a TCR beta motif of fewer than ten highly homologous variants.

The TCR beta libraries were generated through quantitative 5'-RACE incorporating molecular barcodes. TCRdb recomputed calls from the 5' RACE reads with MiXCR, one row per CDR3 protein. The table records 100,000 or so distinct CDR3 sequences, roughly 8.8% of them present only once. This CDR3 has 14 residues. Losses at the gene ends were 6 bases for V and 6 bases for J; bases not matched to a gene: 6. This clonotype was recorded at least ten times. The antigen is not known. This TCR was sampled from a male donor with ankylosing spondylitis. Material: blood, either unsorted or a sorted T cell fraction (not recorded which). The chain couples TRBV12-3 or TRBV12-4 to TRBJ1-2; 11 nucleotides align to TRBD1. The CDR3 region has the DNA TGTGCCAGCAGCTATGGACAGGGGGCACATGGCTACACCTTC. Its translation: CASSYGQGAHGYTF.